This passage covers 2 T cell receptor beta chains from one sample sequenced in a study of T cell responses to AZD1222 COVID-19 vaccine. Here immunoSEQ multiplex PCR was the method, and the copy in TCRdb shows in-frame clones only, minus some. The sample consists of approximately 100,000 clones, about nine tenths of them appearing once. Sequences were derived from peripheral blood, sampled on day 0 of AZD1222 vaccination. All receptors derive from an adult in good health.

In this sample, this clone turned up once. The CDR3: CASSLYSGTAGSNTEAFF. Written as DNA, the CDR3 is TGCGCCAGCAGCTTATATTCCGGGACGGCGGGTTCGAACACTGAAGCTTTCTTT. The rearrangement joins TRBV5-1 to TRBJ1-1, with D possibly TRBD1 on 5 matching bases. In germline, CDR1 is SGHRS, CDR2 YFSETQ. This CDR3 is 18 amino acids long. V was pared by 2 bases and J by 1 base, with 21 bases between.

This clone was observed once. V gene TRBV18 combines with J gene TRBJ1-1, with 7 bases aligning to TRBD1. CDR1 and CDR2 from the germline V gene are KGHSH and LQKENI. The CDR3 length is 16 residues. Trimming took 3 bases from V and 6 from J; bases not matched to a gene: 13. The CDR3 DNA sequence: TGTGCCAGCTCACCCGCCCCCGGGGACAGCGGTCCTGAAGCTTTCTTT. It yields the protein CASSPAPGDSGPEAFF. Full variable domain (missing parts from reference TRBV18 and TRBJ1-1): NAGVMQNPRHLVRRRGQEARLRCSPMKGHSHVYWYRQLPEEGLKFMVYLQKENIIDESGMPKERFSAEFPKEGPSILRIQQVVRGDSAAYFCASSPAPGDSGPEAFFGQGTRLTVV.